The source of this TCR beta chain is a study of CXCR3-negative and CXCR3-positive naive CD8 T cells. Turning to the study itself: The total count of TRB reads reached 120 million to 150 million, and each library contributed about 1.5 +/- 0.3 million. Overall study findings and caveats: Naive cells positive for CXCR3 carried more hydrophobic TRB CDR3s than CXCR3-negative ones. Memory cells showed distinct TRBV-TRBJ patterns, while the two naive subsets matched. Between one naive subset and the other, surface CD5 was comparable, and TCR strength was inferred from TRB CDR3 properties.

The authors prepared UMI-labeled TRB cDNA libraries by 5' RACE. TCRdb re-called the 5' RACE reads and shows each CDR3 protein once, DNA omitted. The sample totals some 130,000 distinct CDR3 sequences. Remarks on this clonotype: Antigen: not known.

The CDR3 length is 12 residues. The V gene's germline CDR1 is DFQATT and CDR2 SNEGSKA (reference sequence). Those CD8+ T cells considered naive were CD45RO-CCR7+CD27+CD95-. The receptor was derived from a human donor in good health. Some clones in this sample may be carry-over from other donors' samples. The chain is built from TRBV20-1 and TRBJ2-7; the TRBD1 assignment by TCRdb is unverifiable without DNA. The source material was naive CXCR3+ CD8+ T cells from blood. Documented subset: CD45RO-CCR7+CD27+CD95- naive CD8+ T cells expressing CXCR3 (TNR3+). The CDR3 reads CSARGPGYGQYF.